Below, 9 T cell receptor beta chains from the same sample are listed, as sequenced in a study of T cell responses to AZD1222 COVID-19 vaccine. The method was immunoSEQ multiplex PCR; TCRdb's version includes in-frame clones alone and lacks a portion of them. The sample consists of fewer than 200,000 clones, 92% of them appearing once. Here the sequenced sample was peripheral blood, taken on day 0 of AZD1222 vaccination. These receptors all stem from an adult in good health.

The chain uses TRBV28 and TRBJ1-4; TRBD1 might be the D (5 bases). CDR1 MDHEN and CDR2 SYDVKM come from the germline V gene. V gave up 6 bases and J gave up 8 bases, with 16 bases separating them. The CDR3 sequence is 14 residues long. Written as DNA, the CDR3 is TGTGCCAGCAGCCCTCCGGCTCGGGGGGAAAAACTGTTTTTT. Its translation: CASSPPARGEKLFF.

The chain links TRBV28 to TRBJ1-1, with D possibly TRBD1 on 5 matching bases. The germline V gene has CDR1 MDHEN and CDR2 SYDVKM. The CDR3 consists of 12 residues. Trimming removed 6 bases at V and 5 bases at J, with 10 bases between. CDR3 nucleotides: TGTGCCAGCAGAACAGGTTTAACTGAAGCTTTCTTT. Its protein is CASRTGLTEAFF.

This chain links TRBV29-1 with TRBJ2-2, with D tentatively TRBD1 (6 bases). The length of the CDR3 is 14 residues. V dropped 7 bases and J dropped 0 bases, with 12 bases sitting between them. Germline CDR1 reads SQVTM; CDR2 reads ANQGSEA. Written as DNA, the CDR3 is TGCAGCGCCAGGACAGATCCGAACACCGGGGAGCTGTTTTTT. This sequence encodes CSARTDPNTGELFF.

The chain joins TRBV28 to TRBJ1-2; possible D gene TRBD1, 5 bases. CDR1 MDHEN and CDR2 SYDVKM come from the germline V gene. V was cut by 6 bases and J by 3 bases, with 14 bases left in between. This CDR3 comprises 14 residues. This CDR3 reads CASSPTGEHYGYTF. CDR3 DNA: TGTGCCAGCAGCCCAACGGGGGAGCACTATGGCTACACCTTC.

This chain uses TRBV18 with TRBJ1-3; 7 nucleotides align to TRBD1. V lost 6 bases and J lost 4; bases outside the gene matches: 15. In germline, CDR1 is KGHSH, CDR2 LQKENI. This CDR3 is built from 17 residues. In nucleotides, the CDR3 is TGTGCCAGCTCGAACCAGTTGAAGGGGGCACGAGGAAACACCATATATTTT. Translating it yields CASSNQLKGARGNTIYF.

The CDR3 nucleotides are TGTGCCAGCACTGTACAGGGGAGCTATGGCTACACCTTC. Its translation: CASTVQGSYGYTF. V usage is TRBV12-3 or TRBV12-4 and J usage is TRBJ1-2; 7 positions agree with TRBD1. CDR3 length: 13 amino acids. J lost 4 bases, V lost 7 bases, and 6 bases had no gene match.

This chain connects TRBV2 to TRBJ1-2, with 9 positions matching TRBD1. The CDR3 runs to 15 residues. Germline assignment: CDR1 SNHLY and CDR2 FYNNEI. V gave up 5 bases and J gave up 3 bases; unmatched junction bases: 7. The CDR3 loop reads CASSSYGQGHYGYTF. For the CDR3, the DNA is TGTGCCAGCAGTTCCTATGGACAGGGGCACTATGGCTACACCTTC.

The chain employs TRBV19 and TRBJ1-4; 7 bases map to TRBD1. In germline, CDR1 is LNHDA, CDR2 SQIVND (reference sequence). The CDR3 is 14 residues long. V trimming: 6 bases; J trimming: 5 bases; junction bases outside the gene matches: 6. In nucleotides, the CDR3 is TGTGCCAGTAGGCCGGGACAGACGAATGAAAAACTGTTTTTT. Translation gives CASRPGQTNEKLFF.

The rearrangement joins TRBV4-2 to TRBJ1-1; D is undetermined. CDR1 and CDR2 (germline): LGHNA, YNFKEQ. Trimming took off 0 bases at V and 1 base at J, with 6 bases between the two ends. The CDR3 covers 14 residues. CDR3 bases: TGTGCCAGCAGCCAAGATAAAGGGAACACTGAAGCTTTCTTT. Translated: CASSQDKGNTEAFF.